This TCR beta chain was captured in a study of pediatric ulcerative colitis. The germline gives CDR1 SGHVS, CDR2 FNYEAQ. The CDR3 loop spans 14 amino acids. The V end was cut by 1 base, the J end by 4 bases, with 10 bases between. Sequencing was at survey level. Assay used: immunoSEQ multiplex PCR; TCRdb lists only in-frame clones, some missing. The sample has about 64,000 clones; around 80% are singletons. The TCR originated in a boy younger than 18 with moderate ulcerative colitis. The chain joins TRBV7-6 to TRBJ1-2, with D unclear. The sequencing input was blood. The CDR3 spells CASSLGPTVYGYTF. The CDR3 DNA is TGTGCCAGCAGCTTAGGTCCGACGGTCTATGGCTACACCTTC. Full variable domain (missing parts from reference TRBV7-6 and TRBJ1-2): GAGVSQSPRYKVTKRGQDVALRCDPISGHVSLYWYRQALGQGPEFLTYFNYEAQQDKSGLPNDRFSAERPEGSISTLTIQRTEQRDSAMYRCASSLGPTVYGYTFGSGTRLTVV.